Listed here are 31 T cell receptor beta chains from one sample, sequenced in a study of blood T cell repertoires in COVID-19. Generated by immunoSEQ multiplex PCR, the TCRdb table keeps only in-frame clones and is missing some. The table shows 45,000 to 55,000 clones, with around four fifths occurring only once. Sequenced: peripheral blood. The origin of the receptors is a human donor in a cohort sampled during active COVID-19.

This clone was picked up one time. The gene calls are TRBV5-6 and TRBJ2-1; D possibly corresponds to TRBD1 (5 bases). The V gene lost 0 bases and the J gene lost 10 bases, with 17 bases spanning the gap. Germline V gives CDR1 SGHDT, CDR2 YYEEEE. CDR3 length equals 15 residues. The CDR3 here is CASSLGQTPLGEQFF. In DNA form, the CDR3 reads TGTGCCAGCAGCTTGGGACAGACACCTTTGGGAGAGCAGTTCTTC.

This chain uses TRBV7-3 with TRBJ2-3; TRBD2 might be the D (5 bases). This CDR3 comprises 14 residues. Trimming took off 5 bases at V and 2 bases at J, with 11 bases between the two ends. Germline V gives CDR1 SGHTA, CDR2 FQGTGA. The CDR3 DNA is TGTGCCAGCAGCCTCCGGACTTCCACAGATACGCAGTATTTT. Protein sequence: CASSLRTSTDTQYF. The entire variable domain, with the rest obtained from reference TRBV7-3 and TRBJ2-3, is as follows: GAGVSQTPSNKVTEKGKYVELRCDPISGHTALYWYRQSLGQGPEFLIYFQGTGAADDSGLPNDRFFAVRPEGSVSTLKIQRTERGDSAVYLCASSLRTSTDTQYFGPGTRLTVL.

This clone showed up just a few times. The CDR3 nucleotides read TGTGCCAGCAGCCCGGGACAGGCGGGCGGTCAGCCCCAGCATTTT. Protein sequence: CASSPGQAGGQPQHF. This sequence joins TRBV7-2 and TRBJ1-5; 8 nucleotides agree with TRBD1. CDR1 is SGHTA, CDR2 FQGNSA, per germline. Unmatched junction bases numbered 9, after V lost 5 bases and J lost 6 bases. The CDR3 has 15 residues.

The chain uses TRBV28 and TRBJ2-3; D might be TRBD2 (6 bases). Trimming pared 6 bases from V and 1 base from J, leaving 11 bases between. The CDR3 sequence is 14 residues long. Germline loops: CDR1 MDHEN, CDR2 SYDVKM. CDR3 sequence reads: CASRPGLRTDTQYF. For the CDR3, the DNA is TGTGCCAGCAGACCGGGACTTCGCACAGATACGCAGTATTTT.

This rearrangement joins TRBV19 to TRBJ2-7; no reliable D call. V was clipped by 4 bases and J by 3 bases, with 19 bases between them. Looked up from germline, CDR1 is LNHDA and CDR2 is SQIVND (reference sequence). The CDR3 length is 16 residues. CDR3 bases: TGTGCCAGTAGTAAAGGTGTGACGCAGGTCAACTACGAGCAGTACTTC. Its protein product is CASSKGVTQVNYEQYF.

The J gene is TRBJ1-1, the V gene TRBV21-1; the table's D call of TRBD1 was not tested on the DNA. TRBV21-1 is an annotated pseudogene. The CDR3 covers 15 residues. The CDR3 is CASSKGRGRNTEAFF. The CDR3 DNA reads TGTGCCAGCAGCAAAGGGAGGGGGCGGAACACTGAAGCTTTCTTT.

The rearrangement links TRBV6-1 to TRBJ1-2; D possibly corresponds to TRBD1 (5 bases). Germline CDR1 MNHNS, CDR2 SASEGT. The CDR3 runs 15 residues. Between the trimmed V and J ends, which lost 0 bases and 7 bases, there was a span of 15 bases. As DNA, the CDR3 is TGTGCCAGCAGTGAAGCGGGGCTGCCGGGCGCTGGCTACACCTTC. Its translation is CASSEAGLPGAGYTF.

The J gene is TRBJ1-5, the V gene TRBV5-1; the D is unclear. CDR3 length: 15 residues. The V end was cut by 2 bases, the J end by 2 bases, with 11 bases between. Germline V gene lookup returns CDR1 SGHRS and CDR2 YFSETQ. This CDR3 is CASSLGLPGNQPQHF. The DNA for the CDR3 is TGCGCCAGCAGCTTAGGACTTCCAGGCAATCAGCCCCAGCATTTT. Based on the CDR3 plus reference TRBV5-1 and TRBJ1-5, the full variable domain is KAGVTQTPRYLIKTRGQQVTLSCSPISGHRSVSWYQQTPGQGLQFLFEYFSETQRNKGNFPGRFSGRQFSNSRSEMNVSTLELGDSALYLCASSLGLPGNQPQHFGDGTRLSIL.

The chain uses TRBV7-2 and TRBJ2-3; TRBD2 agrees at 9 bases. V dropped 4 bases and J dropped 1; count of bases not matched to a gene: 3. Germline V lookup: CDR1 SGHTA, CDR2 FQGNSA. The CDR3 is made up of 15 amino acids. The CDR3 sequence is CASSYRTSGTDTQYF. In nucleotides, the CDR3 is TGTGCCAGCAGCTATCGGACTAGCGGCACAGATACGCAGTATTTT.

The genes are TRBV2 and TRBJ2-3, with TRBD2 matching 7 bases. V gave up 8 bases and J gave up 0 bases; unmatched junction bases: 8. The CDR3 totals 15 residues. In germline, CDR1 is SNHLY, CDR2 FYNNEI. CDR3 region: CASARAAGSTDTQYF. As DNA, the CDR3 is TGTGCCAGCGCCCGGGCAGCGGGGAGCACAGATACGCAGTATTTT.

This chain links TRBV7-3 with TRBJ1-6; 10 nucleotides match TRBD1. V lost 5 bases and J lost 7; bases outside the gene matches: 5. The CDR3 covers 15 residues. The germline V gene has CDR1 SGHTA and CDR2 FQGTGA. CDR3 amino acids: CASSHGTGENSPLHF. Written as DNA, the CDR3 is TGTGCCAGCAGCCACGGGACAGGGGAAAATTCACCCCTCCACTTT.

This clone showed up just a few times. The CDR3 DNA sequence: TGTGCCAGCAGTTTCGGGGTAAGGACTGAAGCTTTCTTT. This gives the protein CASSFGVRTEAFF. The J gene is TRBJ1-1, the V gene TRBV12-3 or TRBV12-4; no definite D call. This CDR3 is built from 13 residues. Trimming stripped 3 bases from V and 5 bases from J, with 10 bases between.

The chain uses TRBV19 and TRBJ1-6; D is possibly TRBD1 (5 bases). Germline V CDR1 and CDR2: LNHDA, SQIVND (reference sequence). The CDR3 loop spans 13 amino acids. V lost 3 bases and J lost 13, with 13 bases in between. The CDR3 loop is CASSIDQRGPLHF. Written as DNA, the CDR3 is TGTGCCAGTAGTATTGACCAACGGGGGCCCCTCCACTTT.

This clone was recorded once. V is TRBV3-1 (or the pseudogene TRBV3-2) and J is TRBJ1-1; D call uncertain. The V end lost 0 bases, the J end lost 5 bases, and 7 bases lay between the germline ends. CDR3 size: 13 residues. Germline V CDR1 and CDR2: LGHDT, YNNKEL (reference sequence). The CDR3 region has the DNA TGTGCCAGCAGCCAAGAGAGGTGGACTGAAGCTTTCTTT. Amino acid sequence: CASSQERWTEAFF.

The chain is built from TRBV7-2 and TRBJ1-1; a weak D match, TRBD1 (5 bases). Germline V gene lookup returns CDR1 SGHTA and CDR2 FQGNSA. V lost 5 bases and J 2 bases, leaving 12 bases between the germline ends. This CDR3 region has 14 residues. The CDR3 nucleotides read TGTGCCAGCAGCGCGATGGGGCCAAACACTGAAGCTTTCTTT. As protein: CASSAMGPNTEAFF.

This rearrangement joins TRBV6-2 or TRBV6-3 to TRBJ2-5; 8 nucleotides line up with TRBD1. The CDR3 length is 15 residues. CDR1 is MNHEY and CDR2 is SVGEGT in the germline V gene. V lost 5 bases to trimming and J lost 2 bases; unmatched junction nucleotides: 7. The CDR3 protein is CASSPRGQAQETQYF. Written as DNA, the CDR3 is TGTGCCAGCAGTCCCAGGGGGCAGGCTCAAGAGACCCAGTACTTC.

This clone was found once. The chain joins TRBV3-1 (or the pseudogene TRBV3-2) to TRBJ2-7; TRBD1 might be the D (6 bases). The CDR3 consists of 14 residues. CDR1 LGHDT and CDR2 YNNKEL come from the germline V gene (reference sequence). Trimming took 3 bases from V and 2 from J, leaving 11 bases between them. CDR3 loop: CASSHAGATYEQYF. The CDR3 bases are TGTGCCAGCAGCCACGCAGGGGCCACCTACGAGCAGTACTTC.

V is TRBV6-2 or TRBV6-3 and J is TRBJ2-2; no definite D call. The CDR3 contains 15 residues. Germline V gene sequence: CDR1 MNHEY, CDR2 SVGEGT. Deletions cut 6 bases from V and 4 bases from J, with 15 bases between. DNA of the CDR3: TGTGCCAGCAGCGGGCCGCACTCCAGCACCGGGGAGCTGTTTTTT. Translating gives CASSGPHSSTGELFF.

This chain links TRBV3-1 (or the pseudogene TRBV3-2) with TRBJ2-5; D is undetermined. Trimming removed 1 base from V and 4 bases from J, with 4 bases in between. Germline values: CDR1 LGHDT, CDR2 YNNKEL (reference sequence). The CDR3 has 12 amino acids. CDR3 coding DNA: TGTGCCAGCAGCCAAGCAGGAGAGACCCAGTACTTC. Its translation: CASSQAGETQYF.

Points on this clone: The conserved phenylalanine or tryptophan normally closing the CDR3 is absent here, so this likely arose from a read error. It is unclear where the CDR3 begins or ends on the DNA, so no DNA is shown, and the CDR3 is as TCRdb lists it. This sequence joins TRBV20-1 and TRBJ1-4. 8 amino acids form the CDR3, both terminal residues included. Looked up from germline, CDR1 is DFQATT and CDR2 is SNEGSKA (reference sequence). The CDR3 here is CRRAGPFG.

The chain has TRBV4-1 and TRBJ2-3, with D possibly matching TRBD2 (5 bases). Trimming stripped 0 bases from V and 0 bases from J, with 7 bases between. The CDR3 covers 15 residues. Looked up from germline, CDR1 is MGHRA and CDR2 is YSYEKL. The CDR3 loop is CASSQEGVSTDTQYF. The CDR3 nucleotides read TGCGCCAGCAGCCAAGAGGGAGTTAGCACAGATACGCAGTATTTT.

This chain uses TRBV2 with TRBJ1-5; TRBD1 matches at 10 bases. The germline V gene encodes CDR1 SNHLY and CDR2 FYNNEI. V gave up 6 bases and J gave up 3 bases; unmatched junction bases: 2. The CDR3 has 14 amino acids. CDR3 sequence: CASRGTGDNQPQHF. CDR3 bases: TGTGCCAGCAGGGGGACAGGGGACAATCAGCCCCAGCATTTT.

This clone was seen just once. The chain's CDR3 is CASSLGGLRGANVLTF. As DNA, the CDR3 is TGTGCCAGCAGTTTGGGCGGACTTCGGGGGGCCAACGTCCTGACTTTC. The chain is built from TRBV28 and TRBJ2-6; tentative D call: TRBD2 (5 bases). The CDR3 is made up of 16 amino acids. The germline V gene encodes CDR1 MDHEN and CDR2 SYDVKM. The V gene lost 3 bases and the J gene lost 4 bases, with 13 bases spanning the gap. The full variable domain, completed using reference TRBV28 and TRBJ2-6, is DVKVTQSSRYLVKRTGEKVFLECVQDMDHENMFWYRQDPGLGLRLIYFSYDVKMKEKGDIPEGYSVSREKKERFSLILESASTNQTSMYLCASSLGGLRGANVLTFGAGSRLTVL.

This clone showed up just once. The J gene is TRBJ1-1, the V gene TRBV6-5, with D maybe TRBD1 (5 bases). The CDR3 spans 14 residues. The germline V gene has CDR1 MNHEY and CDR2 SVGAGI. Deletions cut 5 bases from V and 4 bases from J, with 14 bases between. The CDR3, as DNA: TGTGCCAGCAGTCGTATCGACAGTGGCACTGAAGCTTTCTTT. Translating it yields CASSRIDSGTEAFF.

The chain uses TRBV5-4 and TRBJ2-1; 7 bases agree with TRBD2. Per germline, CDR1 SGHNT and CDR2 YYREEE (reference sequence). J lost 5 bases, V lost 9 bases, and 8 bases had no gene match. This CDR3 is built from 13 residues. CDR3 DNA: TGTGCCACGATGGGGGGGTCTGACAATGAGCAGTTCTTC. This encodes CATMGGSDNEQFF.

This clone is a singleton in its sample. The CDR3 nucleotides are TGTGCCAGCAGGCCCCGGGACAGGGATCTTAATGGCTACACCTTC. It codes for CASRPRDRDLNGYTF. The chain carries TRBV2 and TRBJ1-2; 9 bases match TRBD1. CDR3 length equals 15 residues. Looked up from germline, CDR1 is SNHLY and CDR2 is FYNNEI. Trimming cost V 6 bases and J 6 bases; bases outside gene matches: 11.

This clone is categorized as medium-sized. The chain has TRBV6-2 or TRBV6-3 and TRBJ2-2; 7 bases are shared with TRBD2. V shed 2 bases and J 6 bases; nucleotides not matched to a gene: 6. Germline values: CDR1 MNHEY, CDR2 SVGEGT. The CDR3 sequence is 15 residues long. The CDR3 sequence is CASSYGAGEPGELFF. The DNA of the CDR3 is TGTGCCAGCAGTTACGGCGCGGGGGAGCCCGGGGAGCTGTTTTTT.

The gene calls are TRBV12-3 or TRBV12-4 and TRBJ1-1; 9 bases align to TRBD1. The CDR3 has 11 residues. J was trimmed by 11 bases and V by 5 bases; bases with no gene match: 3. The CDR3: CASSRTGVAFF. The CDR3 DNA follows: TGTGCCAGCAGTCGGACAGGGGTCGCTTTCTTT.

The CDR3 DNA sequence: TGCAGCGTCCTCGTATTGAGAGAGACCCAGTACTTC. It translates to CSVLVLRETQYF. V usage is TRBV29-1 and J usage is TRBJ2-5; D uncertain. This CDR3 has 12 residues. Trimming stripped 6 bases from V and 4 bases from J, with 12 bases between. Per the germline V gene, CDR1 is SQVTM and CDR2 is ANQGSEA.

CDR3 in amino acids: CASSSSGASTDTQYF. CDR3 bases: TGTGCCAGCAGTTCTAGCGGGGCCTCCACAGATACGCAGTATTTT. This chain joins TRBV7-9 and TRBJ2-3; 9 nucleotides align to TRBD2. The CDR3 spans 15 residues. J was trimmed by 2 bases and V by 6 bases; bases with no gene match: 6. CDR1 is SEHNR, CDR2 FQNEAQ, per germline (reference sequence).

The chain is built from TRBV6-2 or TRBV6-3 and TRBJ2-5, with 7 bases lining up with TRBD1. CDR3 length: 15 amino acids. Trimming at V came to 6 bases and at J to 5 bases, leaving 12 bases not matched to a gene. CDR1 is MNHEY and CDR2 is SVGEGT in the germline V gene. Here the CDR3 DNA reads TGTGCCAGCAGCCGACCCCAGACAGGGTTGGAGACCCAGTACTTC. Translation: CASSRPQTGLETQYF.